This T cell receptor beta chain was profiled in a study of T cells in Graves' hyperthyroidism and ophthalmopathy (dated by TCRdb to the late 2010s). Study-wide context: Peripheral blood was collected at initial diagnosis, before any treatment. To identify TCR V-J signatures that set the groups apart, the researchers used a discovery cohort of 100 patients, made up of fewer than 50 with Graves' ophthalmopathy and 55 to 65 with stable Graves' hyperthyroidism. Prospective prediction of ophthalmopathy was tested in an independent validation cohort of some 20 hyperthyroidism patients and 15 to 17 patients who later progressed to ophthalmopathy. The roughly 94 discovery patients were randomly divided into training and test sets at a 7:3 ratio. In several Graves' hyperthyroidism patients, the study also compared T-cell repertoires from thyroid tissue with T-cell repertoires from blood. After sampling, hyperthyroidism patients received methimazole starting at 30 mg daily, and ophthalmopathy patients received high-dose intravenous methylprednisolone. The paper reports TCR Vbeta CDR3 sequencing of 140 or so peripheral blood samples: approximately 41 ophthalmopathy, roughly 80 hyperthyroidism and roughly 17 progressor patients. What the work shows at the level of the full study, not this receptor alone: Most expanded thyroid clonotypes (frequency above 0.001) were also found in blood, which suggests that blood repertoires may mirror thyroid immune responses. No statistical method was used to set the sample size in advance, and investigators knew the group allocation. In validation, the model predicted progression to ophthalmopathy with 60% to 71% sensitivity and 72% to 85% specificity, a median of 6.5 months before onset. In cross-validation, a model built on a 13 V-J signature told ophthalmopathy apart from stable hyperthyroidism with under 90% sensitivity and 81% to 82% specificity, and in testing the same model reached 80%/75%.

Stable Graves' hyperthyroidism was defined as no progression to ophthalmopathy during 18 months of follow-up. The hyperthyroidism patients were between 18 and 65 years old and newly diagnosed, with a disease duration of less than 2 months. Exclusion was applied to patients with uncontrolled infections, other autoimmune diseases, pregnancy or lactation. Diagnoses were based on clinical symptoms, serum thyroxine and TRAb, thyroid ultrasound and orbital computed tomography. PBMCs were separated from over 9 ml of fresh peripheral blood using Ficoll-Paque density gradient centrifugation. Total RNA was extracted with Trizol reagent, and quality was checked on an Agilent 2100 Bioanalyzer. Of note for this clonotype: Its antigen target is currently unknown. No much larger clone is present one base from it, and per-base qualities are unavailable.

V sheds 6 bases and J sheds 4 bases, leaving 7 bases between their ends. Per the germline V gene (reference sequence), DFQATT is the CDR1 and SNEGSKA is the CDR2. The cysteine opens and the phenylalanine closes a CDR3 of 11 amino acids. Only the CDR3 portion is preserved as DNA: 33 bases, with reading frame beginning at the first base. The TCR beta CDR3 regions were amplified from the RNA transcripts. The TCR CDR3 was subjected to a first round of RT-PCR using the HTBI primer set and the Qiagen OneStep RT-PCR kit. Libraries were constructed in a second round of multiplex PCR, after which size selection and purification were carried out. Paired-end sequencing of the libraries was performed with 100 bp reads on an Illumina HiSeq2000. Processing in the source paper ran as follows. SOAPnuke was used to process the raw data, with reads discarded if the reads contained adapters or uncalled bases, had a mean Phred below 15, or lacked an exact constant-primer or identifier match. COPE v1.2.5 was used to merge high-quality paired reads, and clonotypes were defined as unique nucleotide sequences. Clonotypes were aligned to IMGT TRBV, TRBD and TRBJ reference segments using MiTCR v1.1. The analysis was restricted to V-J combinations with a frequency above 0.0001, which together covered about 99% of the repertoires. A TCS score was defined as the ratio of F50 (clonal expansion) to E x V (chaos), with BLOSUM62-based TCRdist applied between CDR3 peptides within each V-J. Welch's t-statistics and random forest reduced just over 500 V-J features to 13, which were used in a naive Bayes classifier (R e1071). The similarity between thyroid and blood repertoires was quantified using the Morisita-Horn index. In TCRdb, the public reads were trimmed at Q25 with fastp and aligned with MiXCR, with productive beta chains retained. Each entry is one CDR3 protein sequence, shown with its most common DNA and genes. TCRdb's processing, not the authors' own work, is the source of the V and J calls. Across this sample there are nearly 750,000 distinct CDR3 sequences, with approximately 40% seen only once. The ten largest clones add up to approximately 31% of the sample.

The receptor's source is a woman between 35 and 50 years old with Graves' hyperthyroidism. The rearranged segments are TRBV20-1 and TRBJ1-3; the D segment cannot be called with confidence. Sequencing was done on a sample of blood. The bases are TGCAGTGCAGCCCCCGGAAACACCATATATTTT. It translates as CSAAPGNTIYF.